These T cell receptor beta chains were read from a single sample in a study of T cell responses to AZD1222 COVID-19 vaccine. Some clones are missing from TCRdb's copy, which holds only in-frame ones; the method was immunoSEQ multiplex PCR. This sample carries more than 100,000 clones, 92% of them seen once, and the ten largest clones take more than 7%. Sequenced here: peripheral blood, sampled 28 days after the second AZD1222 dose. These receptors were collected from an adult who received the AZD1222 COVID-19 vaccine. Each CDR3 is given with its conserved first and last residue. The order of the fields is CDR3 protein, J gene, CDR3 length, clone size, V gene. A row's size may be missing; if present it is once, few, many or a size class.

CDR3aa: CASSLVVGLDGYNSPLHF
j_gene: TRBJ1-6
len: 18
abundance: .
v_gene: TRBV5-1

CDR3aa: CASSPRLAGGLNEQFF
j_gene: TRBJ2-1
len: 16
abundance: .
v_gene: TRBV25-1

CDR3aa: CATSRDSSSGVTYEQYF
j_gene: TRBJ2-7
len: 17
abundance: once
v_gene: TRBV15

CDR3aa: CASRDRGELNTGELFF
j_gene: TRBJ2-2
len: 16
abundance: .
v_gene: TRBV2

CDR3aa: CASNYLKREADTQYF
j_gene: TRBJ2-3
len: 15
abundance: .
v_gene: TRBV28

CDR3aa: CASWGGTPYEQYF
j_gene: TRBJ2-7
len: 13
abundance: .
v_gene: TRBV19

CDR3aa: CASSLLRGEKLFF
j_gene: TRBJ1-4
len: 13
abundance: .
v_gene: TRBV7-9

CDR3aa: CASSPQRGRYNEQFF
j_gene: TRBJ2-1
len: 15
abundance: once
v_gene: TRBV19

CDR3aa: CASSFSLGQGGALHF
j_gene: TRBJ1-6
len: 15
abundance: .
v_gene: TRBV27

CDR3aa: CASSEGAGTLNEQFF
j_gene: TRBJ2-1
len: 15
abundance: .
v_gene: TRBV6-1

CDR3aa: CASIPEGNSGNTIYF
j_gene: TRBJ1-3
len: 15
abundance: .
v_gene: TRBV2

CDR3aa: CSVKSTESGNTIYF
j_gene: TRBJ1-3
len: 14
abundance: .
v_gene: TRBV29-1

CDR3aa: CASSQVGYGDSPLHF
j_gene: TRBJ1-6
len: 15
abundance: .
v_gene: TRBV14

CDR3aa: CASSLFGTGVKNIQYF
j_gene: TRBJ2-4
len: 16
abundance: .
v_gene: TRBV28

CDR3aa: CASSQGHFPGKETQYF
j_gene: TRBJ2-5
len: 16
abundance: .
v_gene: TRBV5-6

CDR3aa: CASRDNNNEQFF
j_gene: TRBJ2-1
len: 12
abundance: .
v_gene: TRBV6-4

CDR3aa: CASSLTGTGHEAFF
j_gene: TRBJ1-1
len: 14
abundance: .
v_gene: TRBV11-1

CDR3aa: CASSQDLGPQPQHF
j_gene: TRBJ1-5
len: 14
abundance: .
v_gene: TRBV3-1/TRBV3-2

CDR3aa: CASSHFRKDPVGGYTF
j_gene: TRBJ1-2
len: 16
abundance: .
v_gene: TRBV7-8

CDR3aa: CASSGAGAGFFYNEQFF
j_gene: TRBJ2-1
len: 17
abundance: .
v_gene: TRBV25-1

CDR3aa: CASPGRAQGDSYEQYF
j_gene: TRBJ2-7
len: 16
abundance: .
v_gene: TRBV27

CDR3aa: CASSFFSGGAYEQYF
j_gene: TRBJ2-7
len: 15
abundance: .
v_gene: TRBV6-5

CDR3aa: CASSQAPTGGSYGYTF
j_gene: TRBJ1-2
len: 16
abundance: once
v_gene: TRBV3-1/TRBV3-2

CDR3aa: CASSVAGHWNTEAFF
j_gene: TRBJ1-1
len: 15
abundance: .
v_gene: TRBV6-1

CDR3aa: CASSRMGETQYF
j_gene: TRBJ2-5
len: 12
abundance: .
v_gene: TRBV14

CDR3aa: CASRLGNRGAYGYTF
j_gene: TRBJ1-2
len: 15
abundance: .
v_gene: TRBV12-2

CDR3aa: CASSPAGGFRLTYGYTF
j_gene: TRBJ1-2
len: 17
abundance: .
v_gene: TRBV6-2/TRBV6-3

CDR3aa: CASSFARGRSEAFF
j_gene: TRBJ1-1
len: 14
abundance: .
v_gene: TRBV5-5

CDR3aa: CASSPPQGESSYEQYF
j_gene: TRBJ2-7
len: 16
abundance: .
v_gene: TRBV5-8

CDR3aa: CASSLFPMNTEAFF
j_gene: TRBJ1-1
len: 14
abundance: once
v_gene: TRBV28

CDR3aa: CASSLGGAGEQFF
j_gene: TRBJ2-1
len: 13
abundance: once
v_gene: TRBV5-1

CDR3aa: CASSIPGRNANSPLHF
j_gene: TRBJ1-6
len: 16
abundance: .
v_gene: TRBV19

CDR3aa: CASSFNRDPLFNTF
j_gene: TRBJ1-2
len: 14
abundance: .
v_gene: TRBV6-2/TRBV6-3

CDR3aa: CASSLPGTGGVEAFF
j_gene: TRBJ1-1
len: 15
abundance: .
v_gene: TRBV28

CDR3aa: CASSSYSSGTTDTQYF
j_gene: TRBJ2-3
len: 16
abundance: .
v_gene: TRBV11-3

CDR3aa: CASSPTLSGLNTEAFF
j_gene: TRBJ1-1
len: 16
abundance: .
v_gene: TRBV18

CDR3aa: CASSPSSQETQYF
j_gene: TRBJ2-5
len: 13
abundance: few
v_gene: TRBV3-1/TRBV3-2

CDR3aa: CATSDPYGGDEKLFF
j_gene: TRBJ1-4
len: 15
abundance: .
v_gene: TRBV24-1

CDR3aa: CASSFHSYEQYF
j_gene: TRBJ2-7
len: 12
abundance: .
v_gene: TRBV7-2